The rows below give T cell receptor beta chains drawn from one sample of a study of regulatory T cells in long-lasting Graves disease. TCRdb re-derived calls from the multiplex PCR reads in MiXCR, one entry per CDR3 protein. This table holds more than 300,000 distinct CDR3 sequences, 10% to 15% found once. This sample also belongs to another study, concerning T cells in Graves' hyperthyroidism and ophthalmopathy.

Sequenced here: peripheral blood mononuclear cells (PBMCs), sampled at new diagnosis, from a patient treated with antithyroid drugs. These TCRs come from a woman aged 18-30 years with Graves disease. CDR3s include the opening cysteine and the closing phenylalanine or tryptophan. A D gene is named only where the DNA matches it firmly. Clone size is shown for a subset of rows, as once, few, many or a class of expanded clone.

v_gene: TRBV7-9; d_gene: TRBD1; abundance: NA; len: 15; j_gene: TRBJ2-7; CDR3aa: CASSLGRDRFYEQYF; CDR3nt: TGTGCCAGCAGCTTAGGGCGGGACAGGTTTTACGAGCAGTACTTC
v_gene: TRBV11-2; d_gene: NA; abundance: many; len: 14; j_gene: TRBJ2-3; CDR3aa: CASSPSRSTDTQYF; CDR3nt: TGTGCCAGCAGCCCCTCAAGAAGCACAGATACGCAGTATTTT
v_gene: TRBV20-1; d_gene: TRBD2; abundance: many; len: 14; j_gene: TRBJ2-7; CDR3aa: CSASWGLGDYEQYF; CDR3nt: TGCAGTGCGTCATGGGGACTAGGTGATTACGAGCAGTACTTC
v_gene: TRBV11-2; d_gene: NA; abundance: many; len: 12; j_gene: TRBJ1-3; CDR3aa: CASSITGDTIYF; CDR3nt: TGTGCCAGCAGCATAACAGGAGACACCATATATTTT
v_gene: TRBV12-3/TRBV12-4; d_gene: NA; abundance: many; len: 16; j_gene: TRBJ2-1; CDR3aa: CASSFRGGNAGNEQFF; CDR3nt: TGTGCCAGCAGTTTCCGGGGCGGGAACGCGGGCAATGAGCAGTTCTTC
v_gene: TRBV28; d_gene: NA; abundance: many; len: 15; j_gene: TRBJ1-3; CDR3aa: CASSLTGPSGNTIYF; CDR3nt: TGTGCCAGCAGCTTAACAGGGCCCTCTGGAAACACCATATATTTT
v_gene: TRBV12-3/TRBV12-4; d_gene: TRBD1; abundance: NA; len: 16; j_gene: TRBJ2-1; CDR3aa: CASSSLGTGEGDEQFF; CDR3nt: TGTGCCAGCAGTTCCCTCGGGACAGGGGAAGGGGATGAGCAGTTCTTC
v_gene: TRBV12-3/TRBV12-4; d_gene: NA; abundance: many; len: 14; j_gene: TRBJ2-3; CDR3aa: CASRSGTRADTQYF; CDR3nt: TGTGCCAGCAGGTCGGGGACGAGGGCAGATACGCAGTATTTT
v_gene: TRBV15; d_gene: NA; abundance: many; len: 13; j_gene: TRBJ1-5; CDR3aa: CATSREGHQPQHF; CDR3nt: TGTGCCACCAGCAGAGAGGGGCATCAGCCCCAGCATTTT
v_gene: TRBV27; d_gene: NA; abundance: many; len: 14; j_gene: TRBJ1-1; CDR3aa: CASSLFVGGGEAFF; CDR3nt: TGTGCCAGCAGTTTATTTGTCGGGGGGGGTGAAGCTTTCTTT
v_gene: TRBV2; d_gene: NA; abundance: NA; len: 13; j_gene: TRBJ2-5; CDR3aa: CASSEVRQETQYF; CDR3nt: TGTGCCAGCAGTGAGGTACGACAAGAGACCCAGTACTTC
v_gene: TRBV29-1; d_gene: NA; abundance: many; len: 15; j_gene: TRBJ2-1; CDR3aa: CSAVGWDTTYNEQFF; CDR3nt: TGCAGCGCCGTCGGTTGGGACACCACGTACAATGAGCAGTTCTTC
v_gene: TRBV5-1; d_gene: TRBD1; abundance: few; len: 14; j_gene: TRBJ1-2; CDR3aa: CASSLLQGNYGYTF; CDR3nt: TGCGCCAGCAGCTTGTTACAGGGGAACTATGGCTACACCTTC
v_gene: TRBV27; d_gene: NA; abundance: many; len: 17; j_gene: TRBJ2-1; CDR3aa: CASSLVGSGFTYNEQFF; CDR3nt: TGTGCCAGCAGTCTAGTCGGGAGCGGATTCACCTACAATGAGCAGTTCTTC
v_gene: TRBV20-1; d_gene: NA; abundance: many; len: 12; j_gene: TRBJ2-7; CDR3aa: CSAAGEDYEQYF; CDR3nt: TGCAGTGCTGCAGGGGAGGACTACGAGCAGTACTTC
v_gene: TRBV18; d_gene: NA; abundance: many; len: 14; j_gene: TRBJ2-7; CDR3aa: CASSPLSVSYEQYF; CDR3nt: TGTGCCAGCTCACCTTTATCAGTCTCCTACGAGCAGTACTTC
v_gene: TRBV10-3; d_gene: TRBD1; abundance: few; len: 13; j_gene: TRBJ1-6; CDR3aa: CATKGQGTSPLHF; CDR3nt: TGTGCCACCAAGGGACAGGGGACTTCACCCCTCCACTTT
v_gene: TRBV11-2; d_gene: NA; abundance: many; len: 12; j_gene: TRBJ2-3; CDR3aa: CASSSGGDTQYF; CDR3nt: TGTGCCAGCAGCTCAGGGGGGGATACGCAGTATTTT
v_gene: TRBV6-1; d_gene: NA; abundance: many; len: 15; j_gene: TRBJ1-5; CDR3aa: CASRRDLTWRQPQHF; CDR3nt: TGTGCCAGCAGGAGGGACCTAACTTGGAGGCAGCCCCAGCATTTT
v_gene: TRBV6-1; d_gene: TRBD1; abundance: many; len: 18; j_gene: TRBJ1-5; CDR3aa: CASSDDPTTGYSNQPQHF; CDR3nt: TGTGCCAGCAGTGACGACCCAACGACAGGGTATAGCAATCAGCCCCAGCATTTT
v_gene: TRBV6-1; d_gene: NA; abundance: few; len: 15; j_gene: TRBJ1-5; CDR3aa: CASKRFRDGSQPQHF; CDR3nt: TGTGCCAGCAAAAGATTCCGGGACGGGAGTCAGCCCCAGCATTTT
v_gene: TRBV7-2; d_gene: TRBD1; abundance: many; len: 12; j_gene: TRBJ2-3; CDR3aa: CASSKRQGSQYF; CDR3nt: TGTGCCAGCAGCAAGCGACAGGGGTCGCAGTATTTT
v_gene: TRBV7-7; d_gene: TRBD2; abundance: many; len: 15; j_gene: TRBJ2-1; CDR3aa: CASGSGGSPYNEQFF; CDR3nt: TGTGCTAGCGGCAGCGGGGGAAGCCCCTACAATGAGCAGTTCTTC
v_gene: TRBV5-1; d_gene: NA; abundance: many; len: 13; j_gene: TRBJ1-1; CDR3aa: CASSLDGDTEAFF; CDR3nt: TGTGCCAGCAGCTTAGATGGGGACACTGAAGCTTTCTTT
v_gene: TRBV12-3/TRBV12-4; d_gene: NA; abundance: few; len: 18; j_gene: TRBJ2-6; CDR3aa: CASSRRLGTGSGANVLTF; CDR3nt: TGTGCCAGCAGCAGACGCCTGGGGACCGGCTCTGGGGCCAACGTCCTGACTTTC
v_gene: TRBV30; d_gene: NA; abundance: many; len: 13; j_gene: TRBJ1-1; CDR3aa: CAWSATVNTEAFF; CDR3nt: TGTGCCTGGAGTGCTACAGTGAACACTGAAGCTTTCTTT
v_gene: TRBV10-3; d_gene: NA; abundance: many; len: 13; j_gene: TRBJ2-7; CDR3aa: CAILVQDAYEQYF; CDR3nt: TGTGCCATCCTGGTACAGGATGCCTACGAGCAGTACTTC
v_gene: TRBV7-3; d_gene: TRBD2; abundance: NA; len: 15; j_gene: TRBJ2-3; CDR3aa: CASSEDGGASDTQYF; CDR3nt: TGTGCCAGCAGCGAGGACGGGGGGGCATCAGATACGCAGTATTTT
v_gene: TRBV7-2; d_gene: NA; abundance: NA; len: 16; j_gene: TRBJ2-2; CDR3aa: CASSPHRDLGAGELFF; CDR3nt: TGTGCCAGCAGCCCACACCGGGACTTAGGAGCCGGGGAGCTGTTTTTT
v_gene: TRBV6-1; d_gene: NA; abundance: NA; len: 12; j_gene: TRBJ2-2; CDR3aa: CASKALGGELFF; CDR3nt: TGTGCCAGCAAGGCATTAGGCGGGGAGCTGTTTTTT
v_gene: TRBV7-9; d_gene: TRBD1; abundance: many; len: 17; j_gene: TRBJ2-1; CDR3aa: CASSARTGPSSYNEQFF; CDR3nt: TGTGCCAGCAGCGCCCGGACAGGGCCTAGCTCCTACAATGAGCAGTTCTTC
v_gene: TRBV4-3; d_gene: TRBD1; abundance: NA; len: 16; j_gene: TRBJ1-6; CDR3aa: CASSQEPGQSILALHF; CDR3nt: TGCGCCAGCAGCCAAGAACCGGGACAGTCAATTTTAGCCCTCCACTTT
v_gene: TRBV27; d_gene: TRBD1; abundance: many; len: 15; j_gene: TRBJ1-1; CDR3aa: CASGGRGPLNTEAFF; CDR3nt: TGTGCCAGCGGGGGCAGGGGGCCCCTTAACACTGAAGCTTTCTTT
v_gene: TRBV3-1; d_gene: TRBD2; abundance: many; len: 19; j_gene: TRBJ2-5; CDR3aa: CASSQFGLAGAPSQETQYF; CDR3nt: TGTGCCAGCAGCCAATTCGGGCTAGCGGGCGCCCCGAGCCAAGAGACCCAGTACTTC
v_gene: TRBV11-2; d_gene: TRBD1; abundance: few; len: 14; j_gene: TRBJ1-5; CDR3aa: CASSQPTGDQPQHF; CDR3nt: TGTGCCAGCAGCCAACCAACAGGGGATCAGCCCCAGCATTTT
v_gene: TRBV12-3/TRBV12-4; d_gene: TRBD2; abundance: many; len: 16; j_gene: TRBJ2-1; CDR3aa: CASSISGVAGANEQFF; CDR3nt: TGTGCCAGCAGTATATCGGGAGTAGCGGGGGCCAATGAGCAGTTCTTC
v_gene: TRBV6-2/TRBV6-3; d_gene: NA; abundance: few; len: 14; j_gene: TRBJ2-5; CDR3aa: CAGSQRGFSKTQYF; CDR3nt: TGTGCCGGCAGTCAGAGGGGATTTTCGAAGACCCAGTACTTC
v_gene: TRBV27; d_gene: NA; abundance: many; len: 11; j_gene: TRBJ2-1; CDR3aa: CASRFGGEQFF; CDR3nt: TGTGCCAGCAGGTTTGGCGGGGAGCAGTTCTTC
v_gene: TRBV29-1; d_gene: NA; abundance: NA; len: 14; j_gene: TRBJ2-2; CDR3aa: CGVQLRGNTGELFF; CDR3nt: TGCGGCGTTCAACTCAGGGGAAACACCGGGGAGCTGTTTTTT
v_gene: TRBV5-4; d_gene: TRBD2; abundance: NA; len: 17; j_gene: TRBJ2-1; CDR3aa: CASSLASRLAGVDEQFF; CDR3nt: TGTGCCAGCAGCTTGGCCAGTCGGCTAGCGGGAGTCGATGAGCAGTTCTTC
v_gene: TRBV10-2; d_gene: NA; abundance: many; len: 15; j_gene: TRBJ2-5; CDR3aa: CASSELSSGEETQYF; CDR3nt: TGCGCCAGCAGTGAGCTTTCCTCTGGGGAAGAGACCCAGTACTTC
v_gene: TRBV2; d_gene: TRBD1; abundance: many; len: 20; j_gene: TRBJ1-5; CDR3aa: CASSEQRQGIFGGPNQPQHF; CDR3nt: TGTGCCAGCAGTGAACAGAGACAGGGAATCTTCGGTGGGCCTAATCAGCCCCAGCATTTT
v_gene: TRBV30; d_gene: NA; abundance: NA; len: 17; j_gene: TRBJ2-2; CDR3aa: CAWSVPRSALVTGELFF; CDR3nt: TGTGCCTGGAGTGTACCAAGGTCGGCTCTTGTCACCGGGGAGCTGTTTTTT
v_gene: TRBV27; d_gene: NA; abundance: few; len: 14; j_gene: TRBJ2-1; CDR3aa: CASSLREWGDEQFF; CDR3nt: TGTGCCAGCAGTTTACGGGAGTGGGGCGATGAGCAGTTCTTC
v_gene: TRBV27; d_gene: TRBD2; abundance: NA; len: 16; j_gene: TRBJ2-1; CDR3aa: CASSPLRGGAFTAGFF; CDR3nt: TGTGCCAGCAGTCCCCTTCGCGGGGGGGCGTTTACAGCTGGGTTCTTC
v_gene: TRBV5-1; d_gene: TRBD1; abundance: many; len: 14; j_gene: TRBJ1-1; CDR3aa: CASSLWGQATEAFF; CDR3nt: TGCGCCAGCAGCTTGTGGGGACAGGCCACTGAAGCTTTCTTT
v_gene: TRBV6-2/TRBV6-3; d_gene: TRBD2; abundance: many; len: 15; j_gene: TRBJ2-5; CDR3aa: CASSPIAGGAETQYF; CDR3nt: TGTGCCAGCAGTCCTATAGCGGGAGGTGCGGAGACCCAGTACTTC
v_gene: TRBV5-5; d_gene: NA; abundance: few; len: 13; j_gene: TRBJ2-1; CDR3aa: CASSSSRGPRGFF; CDR3nt: TGTGCCAGCAGCTCATCGAGGGGTCCACGGGGGTTCTTC
v_gene: TRBV27; d_gene: TRBD2; abundance: NA; len: 15; j_gene: TRBJ2-7; CDR3aa: CASRQLGLAGDEQYF; CDR3nt: TGTGCCAGCAGGCAGCTTGGGCTAGCGGGAGACGAGCAGTACTTC
v_gene: TRBV30; d_gene: TRBD1; abundance: many; len: 16; j_gene: TRBJ1-5; CDR3aa: CAWSVSLQGARGTQHF; CDR3nt: TGTGCCTGGAGTGTCTCACTACAGGGGGCGCGGGGTACCCAGCATTTT
v_gene: TRBV9; d_gene: TRBD2; abundance: few; len: 18; j_gene: TRBJ2-3; CDR3aa: CASSVGLGGDPLEDTQYF; CDR3nt: TGTGCCAGCAGCGTAGGTTTGGGAGGGGACCCCTTGGAAGATACGCAGTATTTT